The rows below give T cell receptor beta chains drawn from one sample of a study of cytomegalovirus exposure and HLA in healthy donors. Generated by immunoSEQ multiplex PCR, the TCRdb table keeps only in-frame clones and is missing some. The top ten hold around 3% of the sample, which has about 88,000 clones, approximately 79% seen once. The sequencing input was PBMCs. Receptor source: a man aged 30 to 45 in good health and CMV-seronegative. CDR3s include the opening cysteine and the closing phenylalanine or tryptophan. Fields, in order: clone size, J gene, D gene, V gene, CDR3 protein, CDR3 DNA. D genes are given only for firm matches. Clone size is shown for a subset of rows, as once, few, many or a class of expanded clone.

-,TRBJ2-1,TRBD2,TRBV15,CATSARGDEQFF,TGTGCCACCAGCGCACGGGGGGATGAGCAGTTCTTC
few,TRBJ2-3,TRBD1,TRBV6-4,CASSEQTGADTQYF,TGTGCCAGCAGTGAACAGACAGGGGCAGATACGCAGTATTTT
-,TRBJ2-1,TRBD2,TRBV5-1,CASRPGVAGGPEQFF,TGCGCCAGCAGACCCGGGGTAGCGGGGGGACCTGAGCAGTTCTTC
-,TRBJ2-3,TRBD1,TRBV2,CARQNRDRKYF,TGTGCCAGACAAAACCGGGACAGAAAGTATTTT
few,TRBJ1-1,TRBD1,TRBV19,CASSIQGGNTEAFF,TGTGCCAGTAGTATTCAGGGGGGGAACACTGAAGCTTTCTTT
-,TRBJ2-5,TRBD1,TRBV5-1,CASSFLGTGIQETQYF,TGCGCCAGCAGCTTTCTCGGGACAGGTATACAAGAGACCCAGTACTTC
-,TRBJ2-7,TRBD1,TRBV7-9,CASSLEGAAAEQYF,TGTGCCAGCAGCTTAGAGGGGGCTGCCGCCGAGCAGTACTTC
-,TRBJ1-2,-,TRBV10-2,CASSHTRGNYGYTF,TGCGCCAGCAGTCACACACGGGGAAACTATGGCTACACCTTC
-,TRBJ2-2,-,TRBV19,CASSNTNTGELFF,TGTGCCAGTAGTAACACAAACACCGGGGAGCTGTTTTTT
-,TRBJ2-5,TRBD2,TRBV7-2,CASSLVHAGDQETQYF,TGTGCCAGCAGCTTAGTACATGCGGGGGATCAAGAGACCCAGTACTTC
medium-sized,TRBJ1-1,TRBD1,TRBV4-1,CASSQVFHQGGRNTEAFF,TGCGCCAGCAGCCAAGTTTTCCACCAGGGGGGAAGGAACACTGAAGCTTTCTTT
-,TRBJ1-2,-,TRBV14,CASSQDLDYGYTF,TGTGCCAGCAGCCAAGATCTCGACTATGGCTACACCTTC
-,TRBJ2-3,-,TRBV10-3,CAISERGLRTDTQYF,TGTGCCATCAGTGAGAGAGGACTCCGCACAGATACGCAGTATTTT
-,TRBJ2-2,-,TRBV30,CAWSAGQPNTGELFF,TGTGCCTGGAGTGCCGGACAGCCGAACACCGGGGAGCTGTTTTTT